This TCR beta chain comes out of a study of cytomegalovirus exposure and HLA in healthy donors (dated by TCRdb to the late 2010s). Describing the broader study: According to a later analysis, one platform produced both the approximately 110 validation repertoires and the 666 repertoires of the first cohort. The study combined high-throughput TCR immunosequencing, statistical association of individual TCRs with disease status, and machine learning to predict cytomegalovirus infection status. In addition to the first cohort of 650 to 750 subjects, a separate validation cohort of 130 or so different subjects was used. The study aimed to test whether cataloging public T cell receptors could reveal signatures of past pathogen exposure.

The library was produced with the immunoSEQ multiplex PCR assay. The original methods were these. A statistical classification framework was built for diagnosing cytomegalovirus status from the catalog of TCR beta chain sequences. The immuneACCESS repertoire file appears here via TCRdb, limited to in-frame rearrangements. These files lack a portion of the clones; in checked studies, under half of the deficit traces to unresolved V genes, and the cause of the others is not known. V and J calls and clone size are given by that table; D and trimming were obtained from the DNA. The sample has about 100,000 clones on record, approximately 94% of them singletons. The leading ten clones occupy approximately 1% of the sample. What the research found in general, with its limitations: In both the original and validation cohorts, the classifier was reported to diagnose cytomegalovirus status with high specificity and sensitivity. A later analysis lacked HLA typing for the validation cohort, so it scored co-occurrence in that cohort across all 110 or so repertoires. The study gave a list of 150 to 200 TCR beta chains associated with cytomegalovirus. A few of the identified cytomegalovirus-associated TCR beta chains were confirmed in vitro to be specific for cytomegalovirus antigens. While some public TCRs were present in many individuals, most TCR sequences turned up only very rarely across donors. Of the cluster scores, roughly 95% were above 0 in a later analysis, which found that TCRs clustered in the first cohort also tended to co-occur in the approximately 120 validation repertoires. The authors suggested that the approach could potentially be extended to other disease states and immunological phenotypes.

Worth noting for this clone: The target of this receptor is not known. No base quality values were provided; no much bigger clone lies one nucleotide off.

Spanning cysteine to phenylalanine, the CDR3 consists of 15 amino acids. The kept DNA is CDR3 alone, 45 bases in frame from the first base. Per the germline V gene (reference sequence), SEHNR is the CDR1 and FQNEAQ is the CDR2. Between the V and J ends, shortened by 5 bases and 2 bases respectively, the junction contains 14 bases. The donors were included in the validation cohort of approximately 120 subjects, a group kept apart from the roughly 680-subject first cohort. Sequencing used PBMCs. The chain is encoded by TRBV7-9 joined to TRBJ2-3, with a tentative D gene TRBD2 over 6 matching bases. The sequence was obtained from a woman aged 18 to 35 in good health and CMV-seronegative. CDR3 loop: CASSGWGVTTDTQYF. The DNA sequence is TGTGCCAGCAGCGGTTGGGGGGTCACCACAGATACGCAGTATTTT.